This T cell receptor (beta chain) was identified during a study of glioma-infiltrating T cells after dendritic cell vaccination. Looking at the study overall: Three intradermal dendritic cell vaccine injections were given every two weeks.

Time point noted: after dendritic cell vaccination, including at tumor progression/relapse. The primer mix had 60 V beta and 13 J beta primers. The protocol was immunoSEQ multiplex PCR, while the TCRdb copy is restricted to in-frame clones and leaves out a portion. The table has fewer than 95,000 clones, less than 85% seen once. The CDR3 totals 18 residues. V usage is TRBV12-2 and J usage is TRBJ2-7; TRBD1 is the table's D call and was not checked against the DNA. TRBV12-2 is assigned pseudogene status. The sequencing here drew on blood, taken after dendritic cell vaccination. The sequence derives from a human donor with glioblastoma. CDR3 amino acids: CASRHCPQEDSLSYEQYF. In nucleotides, the CDR3 is TGTGCAAGTCGCCACTGTCCCCAAGAGGACAGTCTCTCCTACGAGCAGTACTTC.